Shown below are 9 T cell receptor beta chains from a single sample sequenced in a study of T cell changes during pregnancy in multiple sclerosis. Here immunoSEQ multiplex PCR was the method, and the copy in TCRdb shows in-frame clones only, minus some. This table has about 20,000 clones, around 90% appearing once. Sequenced here: CD8+ T cells from peripheral blood mononuclear cells, sampled in the third trimester of pregnancy. Receptors were obtained from a female donor in good health, enrolled as a control in a pregnancy study.

The table lists this clone with a count of one. The J gene is TRBJ2-1, the V gene TRBV19, with D possibly being TRBD2 (6 bases). V shed 3 bases and J shed 7 bases, with 16 bases lying between them. This CDR3 comprises 15 residues. The germline V gene has CDR1 LNHDA and CDR2 SQIVND (reference sequence). The CDR3 spells CASSIGDSTGNEQFF. The CDR3 coding sequence is TGTGCCAGTAGTATCGGGGACTCCACGGGGAATGAGCAGTTCTTC.

This chain links TRBV19 with TRBJ2-4; TRBD1 is a possible D gene (6 bases). Trimming took off 0 bases at V and 0 bases at J, with 18 bases between the two ends. Looked up from germline, CDR1 is LNHDA and CDR2 is SQIVND (reference sequence). The CDR3 consists of 19 residues. The CDR3 DNA reads as TGTGCCAGTAGTATAGATCATTTTCGGGACACACTAGCCAAAAACATTCAGTACTTC. Protein product: CASSIDHFRDTLAKNIQYF.

The chain recombines TRBV4-3 with TRBJ2-7; 15 bases are shared with TRBD2. The CDR3 is made up of 18 amino acids. Germline V lookup: CDR1 LGHNA, CDR2 YSLEER. Germline trimming cut 5 bases from V and 0 bases from J; bases unmatched to any gene: 8. The CDR3 spells CASSLGLAGGHSSYEQYF. Written as DNA, the CDR3 is TGCGCCAGCAGCTTGGGACTAGCGGGAGGACACAGCTCCTACGAGCAGTACTTC.

This chain joins TRBV7-2 and TRBJ2-1, with 7 bases aligning to TRBD1. The CDR3 runs to 14 residues. The germline gives CDR1 SGHTA, CDR2 FQGNSA. With V trimmed by 5 bases and J by 5 bases, 6 bases remained unmatched. Here the CDR3 reads CASSQTGPDNEQFF. The CDR3 bases are TGTGCCAGCAGCCAGACAGGGCCCGACAATGAGCAGTTCTTC. The full variable domain, rest sourced from reference TRBV7-2 and TRBJ2-1, is GAGVSQSPSNKVTEKGKDVELRCDPISGHTALYWYRQSLGQGLEFLIYFQGNSAPDKSGLPSDRFSAERTGGSVSTLTIQRTQQEDSAVYLCASSQTGPDNEQFFGPGTRLTVL.

The J gene is TRBJ2-1, the V gene TRBV11-1; 9 bases are shared with TRBD2. With 4 bases clipped from V and 8 bases from J, the junction kept 12 bases outside the gene matches. Germline values: CDR1 SGHAT, CDR2 FQDESV (reference sequence). The length of the CDR3 is 16 residues. In DNA form, the CDR3 reads TGTGCCAGCAGCTCCGACGGCGGGAGGGGATACGATGAGCAGTTCTTC. Translated: CASSSDGGRGYDEQFF.

This chain links TRBV9 with TRBJ2-1; D unresolved. The germline V and J ends were trimmed by 3 bases and 10 bases, with 5 bases remaining between them. The CDR3 contains 10 residues. Germline-derived CDR1 and CDR2 are SGDLS and YYNGEE. CDR3 residues: CASSGREQFF. CDR3 sequence (DNA): TGTGCCAGCAGCGGCAGGGAGCAGTTCTTC.

The V call is TRBV7-9, the J call TRBJ2-5; possible D gene TRBD2, 7 bases. The germline V gene encodes CDR1 SEHNR and CDR2 FQNEAQ (reference sequence). The CDR3 extends over 14 amino acids. V was trimmed by 7 bases and J by 4 bases, leaving 16 bases between them. CDR3 nucleotides: TGTGCCAGCAAAAAGGCGGGGGCACCAGAGACCCAGTACTTC. Translated, it gives CASKKAGAPETQYF.

V and J are TRBV27 and TRBJ2-7; 8 positions match TRBD1. V was clipped by 2 bases and J by 2 bases; unmatched bases: 5. Germline V gene data show CDR1 as MNHEY and CDR2 as SMNVEV (reference sequence). There are 15 residues in the CDR3. CDR3 nucleotide sequence: TGTGCCAGCAGTTTAGTACAGGGGGGCCCCTACGAGCAGTACTTC. Translating gives CASSLVQGGPYEQYF.

This clone was found a few times. The J gene is TRBJ1-6, the V gene TRBV6-5, with D possibly matching TRBD1 (5 bases). Per the germline V gene, CDR1 is MNHEY and CDR2 is SVGAGI. CDR3 size: 14 residues. V dropped 6 bases and J dropped 10 bases, with 16 bases sitting between them. This CDR3 is CASSRRETLSPLHF. CDR3 DNA sequence: TGTGCCAGCAGCCGCAGGGAAACCCTATCACCCCTCCACTTT.